The 28 T cell receptor beta chains below come from one sample, sequenced in a study of CD8 T cells in Susac syndrome. RNA was extracted with the RNeasy kit, and a quantity of about 0.45 to 1 ug was reverse transcribed using random hexamers. TCRdb reprocessed the immunoSEQ multiplex PCR reads via MiXCR and lists one record per CDR3 protein. Of some 300,000 distinct CDR3 sequences in the sample, 65% to 90% were seen once. The material sequenced was CD8+ T cells from PBMCs. These TCRs come from a human donor with multiple sclerosis.

This clonotype occurred once. The chain carries TRBV3-1 and TRBJ1-1, with a weak D call TRBD1 (5 bases). Trimming stripped 0 bases from V and 5 bases from J, with 13 bases between. The length of the CDR3 is 15 residues. Per the germline V gene, CDR1 is LGHDT and CDR2 is YNNKEL (reference sequence). The CDR3, as DNA: TGTGCCAGCAGCCAAGATCTGACGGGGGGAACTGAAGCTTTCTTT. This encodes CASSQDLTGGTEAFF.

In this sample, this clonotype turned up a few times. The chain has TRBV7-9 and TRBJ2-7; D gene uncertain. The CDR3 totals 14 residues. Trimming left V 7 bases short and J 3 bases short, with 16 bases between. The germline CDR1 and CDR2 sequences are SEHNR and FQNEAQ (reference sequence). Written as DNA, the CDR3 is TGTGCCAGCACTCCTAGAGACGGTATCTACGAGCAGTACTTC. Residues: CASTPRDGIYEQYF. Complete variable domain (other parts from reference TRBV7-9 and TRBJ2-7): DTGVSQNPRHKITKRGQNVTFRCDPISEHNRLYWYRQTLGQGPEFLTYFQNEAQLEKSRLLSDRFSAERPKGSFSTLEIQRTEQGDSAMYLCASTPRDGIYEQYFGPGTRLTVT.

The chain couples TRBV19 to TRBJ2-7; 8 nucleotides agree with TRBD1. V was clipped by 5 bases and J by 5 bases; unmatched bases: 11. CDR1 is LNHDA, CDR2 SQIVND, per germline (reference sequence). The CDR3 runs to 15 residues. This chain's CDR3 is CASSPATGGFNEQYF. CDR3 nucleotide sequence: TGTGCCAGTAGTCCGGCTACAGGGGGTTTCAACGAGCAGTACTTC.

The sample holds a few counts of this clonotype. This chain connects TRBV13 to TRBJ2-7; no definite D call. Germline V gene data show CDR1 as PRHDT and CDR2 as FYEKMQ (reference sequence). V was shortened by 9 bases and J by 2 bases, with 11 bases between the two germline ends. The CDR3 length is 12 residues. The CDR3 DNA sequence: TGTGCCAGTCTCGGACCTACCTACGAGCAGTACTTC. Translating gives CASLGPTYEQYF.

The chain joins TRBV30 to TRBJ2-5, with D possibly matching TRBD1 (8 bases). Germline assignment: CDR1 GTSNPN and CDR2 SVGIG (reference sequence). This CDR3 comprises 15 residues. V was cut by 2 bases and J by 5 bases, with 18 bases left in between. The DNA of the CDR3 is TGTGCCTGGAGTTACGGACAGGGAGGGATGGAGACCCAGTACTTC. The encoded protein is CAWSYGQGGMETQYF. The full variable domain, in which reference TRBV30 and TRBJ2-5 provide the parts outside the CDR3, is SQTIHQWPATLVQPVGSPLSLECTVEGTSNPNLYWYRQAAGRGLQLLFYSVGIGQISSEVPQNLSASRPQDRQFILSSKKLLLSDSGFYLCAWSYGQGGMETQYFGPGTRLLVL.

The sample holds one count of this clonotype. This sequence joins TRBV7-9 and TRBJ1-1; D is undetermined. The V gene lost 5 bases and the J gene lost 5 bases, with 18 bases spanning the gap. The germline CDR1 and CDR2 sequences are SEHNR and FQNEAQ (reference sequence). The CDR3 loop spans 15 amino acids. CDR3 DNA sequence: TGTGCCAGCAGCCCCTCGACAAGGACGCGAACTGAAGCTTTCTTT. Its protein is CASSPSTRTRTEAFF.

The V gene is TRBV9, the J gene TRBJ1-1; 7 nucleotides match TRBD1. CDR3 length: 16 amino acids. V lost 3 bases and J lost 8; bases outside the gene matches: 16. Germline loops: CDR1 SGDLS, CDR2 YYNGEE. The CDR3 region has the DNA TGTGCCAGCAGCGCCCAGGGGGGCGTCTTCGAAAGGGAAGCTTTCTTT. Its protein is CASSAQGGVFEREAFF.

This chain uses TRBV19 with TRBJ2-6; D gene ambiguous. The CDR3 has 15 residues. Between the trimmed V and J ends, which lost 4 bases and 4 bases, there was a span of 11 bases. Germline CDR1 is LNHDA and CDR2 is SQIVND (reference sequence). The CDR3, as DNA: TGTGCCAGTAGTAGCCCCTCCTGGGGGGCCAACGTCCTGACTTTC. It yields the protein CASSSPSWGANVLTF. Based on the CDR3 plus reference TRBV19 and TRBJ2-6, the full variable domain is DGGITQSPKYLFRKEGQNVTLSCEQNLNHDAMYWYRQDPGQGLRLIYYSQIVNDFQKGDIAEGYSVSREKKESFPLTVTSAQKNPTAFYLCASSSPSWGANVLTFGAGSRLTVL.

This sequence joins TRBV9 and TRBJ2-1; the D gene is possibly TRBD1 (5 bases). Trimming left V 3 bases short and J 3 bases short, with 13 bases between. Per germline, CDR1 SGDLS and CDR2 YYNGEE. The CDR3 contains 15 residues. This chain's CDR3 is CASSAGGAYYNEQFF. CDR3 in DNA: TGTGCCAGCAGCGCCGGTGGGGCCTACTACAATGAGCAGTTCTTC. Full variable domain (rest looked up from reference TRBV9 and TRBJ2-1): DSGVTQTPKHLITATGQRVTLRCSPRSGDLSVYWYQQSLDQGLQFLIQYYNGEERAKGNILERFSAQQFPDLHSELNLSSLELGDSALYFCASSAGGAYYNEQFFGPGTRLTVL.

V is TRBV6-1 and J is TRBJ2-6, with TRBD2 as a possible D gene (5 bases). Looked up from germline, CDR1 is MNHNS and CDR2 is SASEGT. Trimming took off 7 bases at V and 0 bases at J, with 10 bases between the two ends. There are 15 residues in the CDR3. The CDR3 region has the DNA TGTGCCAGCACTCCCGGGGTCTCTGGGGCCAACGTCCTGACTTTC. As protein: CASTPGVSGANVLTF.

Written as DNA, the CDR3 is TGTGCCAGCCACCCCAGGCGCCAGGCGCAGTATTTT. Translated, it gives CASHPRRQAQYF. The chain couples TRBV2 to TRBJ2-3; D remains unclear. This CDR3 comprises 12 residues. CDR1 and CDR2 from the germline V gene are SNHLY and FYNNEI. V was pared by 8 bases and J by 10 bases, with 16 bases between.

This chain joins TRBV7-6 and TRBJ1-3, with 7 bases identical to TRBD1. V trimming: 5 bases; J trimming: 2 bases; junction bases outside the gene matches: 9. The length of the CDR3 is 16 residues. Germline lookup yields CDR1 SGHVS and CDR2 FNYEAQ. The CDR3 loop reads CASSHTGDSAGNTIYF. In DNA form, the CDR3 reads TGTGCCAGCAGCCACACAGGGGACTCCGCTGGAAACACCATATATTTT.

The chain uses TRBV5-1 and TRBJ1-5; unclear D gene. V was shortened by 0 bases and J by 1 base, with 8 bases between the two germline ends. Germline V gene data show CDR1 as SGHRS and CDR2 as YFSETQ. The CDR3 contains 15 residues. CDR3 amino acids: CASSLEGMSNQPQHF. CDR3 nucleotides: TGCGCCAGCAGCTTGGAGGGCATGAGCAATCAGCCCCAGCATTTT.

The CDR3 sequence is CASSGLAGAYEQYF. CDR3 nucleotides: TGTGCCAGCAGTGGACTAGCGGGAGCCTACGAGCAGTACTTC. The chain links TRBV2 to TRBJ2-7; 12 nucleotides match TRBD2. J was trimmed by 2 bases and V by 4 bases; bases with no gene match: 0. The CDR3 has 14 residues. CDR1 and CDR2 (germline): SNHLY, FYNNEI.

This rearrangement joins TRBV9 to TRBJ1-2, with TRBD1 identical over 7 bases. V was pared by 4 bases and J by 4 bases, with 13 bases of the junction left unmatched. The CDR3 has 16 amino acids. The germline CDR1 and CDR2 sequences are SGDLS and YYNGEE. The CDR3 DNA reads TGTGCCAGCAGCCTCGAATCCGGGACAGCTATCTATGGCTACACCTTC. The encoded protein is CASSLESGTAIYGYTF.

J is TRBJ1-5 and V is TRBV4-3, with 9 positions matching TRBD1. The CDR3 sequence is 18 residues long. Germline assignment: CDR1 LGHNA and CDR2 YSLEER. V shed 0 bases, J shed 4 bases, and the junction held 10 bases outside the gene matches. CDR3 bases: TGCGCCAGCAGCCAAGATCCTTCTTCCGGGACAGGGAATCAGCCCCAGCATTTT. It yields the protein CASSQDPSSGTGNQPQHF.

The chain recombines TRBV7-3 with TRBJ2-7, with 7 bases lining up with TRBD2. The CDR3 extends over 14 amino acids. Germline loops: CDR1 SGHTA, CDR2 FQGTGA. Trimming took 7 bases from V and 5 from J; bases not matched to a gene: 11. The CDR3 sequence: CASTSLAGVDEQYF. In DNA, the CDR3 is TGTGCCAGCACCTCCCTGGCGGGAGTGGACGAGCAGTACTTC.

In DNA form, the CDR3 reads TGTGCCAGTAGTATCGGTTCCAGCGCCAAAGGGTTCTACGAGCAGTACTTC. Protein sequence: CASSIGSSAKGFYEQYF. The chain uses TRBV19 and TRBJ2-7; D is unresolved. Germline V gene sequence: CDR1 LNHDA, CDR2 SQIVND (reference sequence). Trimming took off 3 bases at V and 3 bases at J, with 21 bases between the two ends. The CDR3 is 17 residues long.

This clonotype was detected once. The CDR3 nucleotides are TGTGCCAGCAGCTTGCGGCTTAGGACCGGGGAGCTGTTTTTT. This encodes CASSLRLRTGELFF. This chain connects TRBV13 to TRBJ2-2; D call uncertain. Trimming shortened V by 3 bases and J by 5 bases, and 10 bases separated the two germline ends. The CDR3 loop spans 14 amino acids. Germline V lookup: CDR1 PRHDT, CDR2 FYEKMQ (reference sequence). Combining the CDR3 with reference TRBV13 and TRBJ2-2 gives the whole variable domain AAGVIQSPRHLIKEKRETATLKCYPIPRHDTVYWYQQGPGQDPQFLISFYEKMQSDKGSIPDRFSAQQFSDYHSELNMSSLELGDSALYFCASSLRLRTGELFFGEGSRLTVL.

This clonotype was seen once. V and J are TRBV9 and TRBJ2-3; TRBD2 matches at 8 bases. After removal of 3 bases from V and 2 bases from J, the junction contained 8 bases not matched to a gene. This CDR3 spans 16 amino acids. Germline CDR1 is SGDLS and CDR2 is YYNGEE. The CDR3 coding sequence is TGTGCCAGCAGCGGGACTGGCGGGAGGAACACAGATACGCAGTATTTT. It translates to CASSGTGGRNTDTQYF.

The V and J genes are TRBV25-1 and TRBJ2-7; 9 bases match TRBD1. V was pared by 2 bases and J by 5 bases, with 10 bases of the junction left unmatched. This CDR3 is 16 amino acids long. Per germline, CDR1 MGHDK and CDR2 SYGVNS. The CDR3 loop reads CASSETVGQGVHEQYF. In DNA form, the CDR3 reads TGTGCCAGCAGTGAAACGGTGGGACAGGGAGTTCACGAGCAGTACTTC.

The rearrangement uses TRBV5-8 and TRBJ1-5, with 7 bases aligning to TRBD1. Germline V gene data show CDR1 as SGHTS and CDR2 as YDEGEE. The CDR3 runs 15 residues. V was pared by 4 bases and J by 5 bases, with 9 bases of the junction left unmatched. The CDR3 DNA follows: TGTGCCAGCAGCCCAAACCAGGGGGTGGATCAGCCCCAGCATTTT. Translating it yields CASSPNQGVDQPQHF.

This chain uses TRBV2 with TRBJ2-1, with no clear D. V lost 3 bases to trimming and J lost 5 bases, with 8 bases between them. This CDR3 region has 13 residues. Germline V lookup: CDR1 SNHLY, CDR2 FYNNEI. CDR3: CASSEWQNNEQFF. Here the CDR3 DNA reads TGTGCCAGCAGTGAGTGGCAGAACAATGAGCAGTTCTTC.

This chain uses TRBV6-5 with TRBJ1-4; D gene uncertain. The CDR3 totals 15 residues. Looked up from germline, CDR1 is MNHEY and CDR2 is SVGAGI. The V end was cut by 0 bases, the J end by 8 bases, with 13 bases between. The CDR3, as DNA: TGTGCCAGCAGTTACTCGCCCAGGTCCTGGGAAAAACTGTTTTTT. Its translation: CASSYSPRSWEKLFF.

The V and J genes are TRBV18 and TRBJ2-5; no definite D call. V was pared by 3 bases and J by 4 bases, with 27 bases between. CDR1 KGHSH and CDR2 LQKENI come from the germline V gene. This CDR3 has 19 amino acids. CDR3 DNA: TGTGCCAGCTCACCGGCGAGAACCCCCCTTTTTGCCTATTCAGAGACCCAGTACTTC. It translates to CASSPARTPLFAYSETQYF.

The chain has TRBV7-3 and TRBJ1-2; 9 bases match TRBD1. V was pared by 5 bases and J by 5 bases, with 9 bases of the junction left unmatched. Germline V CDR1 and CDR2: SGHTA, FQGTGA. The CDR3 contains 15 residues. This chain's CDR3 is CASSPSGTGLYGYTF. CDR3 DNA: TGTGCCAGCAGCCCCTCCGGGACAGGGCTTTATGGCTACACCTTC.

This sequence joins TRBV6-5 and TRBJ2-2; no clear D. V gave up 8 bases and J gave up 0 bases, with 10 bases separating them. This CDR3 is 14 amino acids long. Germline V gene data show CDR1 as MNHEY and CDR2 as SVGAGI. CDR3 nucleotide sequence: TGTGCCAGCCTCCAATGGGCGAACACCGGGGAGCTGTTTTTT. This sequence encodes CASLQWANTGELFF.

This chain links TRBV20-1 with TRBJ1-2; D gene unclear. Germline-derived CDR1 and CDR2 are DFQATT and SNEGSKA (reference sequence). The CDR3 sequence is 8 residues long. The CDR3 region is CSGEGYTF. CDR3 sequence (DNA): TGCAGCGGCGAGGGCTACACCTTC.